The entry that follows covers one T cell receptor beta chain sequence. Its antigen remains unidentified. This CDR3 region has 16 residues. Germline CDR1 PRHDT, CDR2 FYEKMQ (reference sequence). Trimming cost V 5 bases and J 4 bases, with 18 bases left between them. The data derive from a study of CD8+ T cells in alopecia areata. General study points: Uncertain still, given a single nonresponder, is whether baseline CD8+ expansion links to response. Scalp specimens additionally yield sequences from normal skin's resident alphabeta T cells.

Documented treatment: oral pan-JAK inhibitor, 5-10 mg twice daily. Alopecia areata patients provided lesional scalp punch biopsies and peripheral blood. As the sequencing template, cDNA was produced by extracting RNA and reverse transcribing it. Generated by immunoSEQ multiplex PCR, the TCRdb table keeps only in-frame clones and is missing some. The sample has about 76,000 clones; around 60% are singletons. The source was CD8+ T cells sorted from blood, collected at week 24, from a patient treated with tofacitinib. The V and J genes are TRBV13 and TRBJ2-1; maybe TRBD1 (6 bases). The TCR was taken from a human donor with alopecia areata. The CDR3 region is CASSPQGTWSYNEQFF. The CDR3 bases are TGTGCCAGCAGCCCACAGGGAACATGGTCATACAATGAGCAGTTCTTC.